Given below is one TCR beta chain in context. This clonotype was observed many times. No antigen is known for it. No much larger clonotype is one base removed from it; base qualities were not supplied. The data derive from a study of T cells in Graves' hyperthyroidism and ophthalmopathy (dated by TCRdb to between 2017 and 2020). Background for the entire study: Peripheral blood was sampled at the time of initial diagnosis, prior to any treatment. TCR V-J signatures able to tell the groups apart were searched for in a discovery cohort of approximately 95 patients, of whom 43 had Graves' ophthalmopathy and roughly 57 had stable Graves' hyperthyroidism. The 100 or so discovery patients were divided at random into training and test sets in a 7:3 ratio. After sampling, hyperthyroidism patients received methimazole starting at 30 mg daily, and ophthalmopathy patients received high-dose intravenous methylprednisolone. The paper reports TCR Vbeta CDR3 sequencing of 140 or so peripheral blood samples: some 44 ophthalmopathy, around 80 hyperthyroidism and roughly 17 progressor patients. An independent validation cohort of fewer than 20 hyperthyroidism patients and about 15 patients who later progressed to ophthalmopathy tested prospective prediction of ophthalmopathy. In over five Graves' hyperthyroidism patients, the study also compared T-cell repertoires from thyroid tissue with T-cell repertoires from blood.

Including cysteine and phenylalanine, the CDR3 has 17 amino acids. The read is trimmed to its CDR3 DNA, 51 bases read in frame from base 1. After removal of 5 bases from V and 5 bases from J, the junction retains 8 bases not matched to a gene. CDR1 and CDR2, per the germline V gene, are SGHTA and FQGNSA. Stable Graves' hyperthyroidism was defined as the absence of progression to ophthalmopathy over 18 months of follow-up. Hyperthyroidism patients were aged 18 to 65 years and newly diagnosed, with disease duration of less than 2 months. The study excluded patients with uncontrolled infections, other autoimmune diseases, pregnancy or lactation. Diagnoses were established on the basis of clinical symptoms, serum thyroxine and TRAb, thyroid ultrasound, and orbital computed tomography. PBMCs were isolated from 8 to 10 ml of fresh peripheral blood by Ficoll-Paque density gradient centrifugation. Trizol reagent was used to extract total RNA, and RNA quality was then checked on an Agilent 2100 Bioanalyzer.

Here is what the overall study found, with its caveats: During validation, the model predicted progression to ophthalmopathy a median of roughly 7.1 months ahead of onset, with more than 60% sensitivity and 72.22% specificity. Most expanded thyroid clonotypes (frequency above 0.001) were also detected in blood, a finding suggesting that blood repertoires may reflect thyroid immune responses. Sample size was not statistically predetermined, and investigators were not blinded to group allocation. A 13 V-J signature model separated ophthalmopathy from stable hyperthyroidism, with approximately 87% sensitivity and around 84% specificity in cross-validation and 80%/75% in testing.

TCR beta CDR3 regions were amplified from RNA transcripts. A first-round RT-PCR of the TCR CDR3 used the HTBI primer set with the Qiagen OneStep RT-PCR kit. Libraries were constructed in a second round of multiplex PCR, after which size selection and purification were performed. Paired-end sequencing of the libraries was performed with 100 bp reads on an Illumina HiSeq2000. Per the authors' processing: SOAPnuke was used to process the raw data, with reads discarded if the reads contained adapters or uncalled bases, had a mean Phred below 15, or lacked an exact constant-primer or identifier match. High-quality paired reads were merged with COPE v1.2.5, and unique nucleotide sequences were defined as clonotypes. Clonotypes were aligned to IMGT TRBV, TRBD and TRBJ reference segments using MiTCR v1.1. Only V-J combinations with frequency above 0.0001, covering about 99% of repertoires, were analysed. A TCS score was defined as the ratio of F50 (clonal expansion) to E x V (chaos), with BLOSUM62-based TCRdist applied between CDR3 peptides within each V-J. Welch's t-statistics and random forest reduced just over 500 V-J features to fewer than 15, which were used in a naive Bayes classifier (R e1071). TCRdb passed the public sequencing reads through fastp at Q25 and MiXCR, retaining productive beta sequences. Rows matching on CDR3 protein sequence are summarized as one entry with the most common DNA and genes. The V and J calls here are based on TCRdb, not the publication. Across this sample there are hundreds of thousands of distinct CDR3 sequences, with over 15% seen only once. Approximately 20% of the sample is held by the ten biggest clonotypes.

This sequence uses TRBV7-2 and TRBJ2-5; TRBD2 agrees with 16 junctional bases. This sequence was found in a woman between 18 and 29 years old with Graves' hyperthyroidism. Sequencing used blood. Here the CDR3 is given as CASSLPGLAGGLETQYF. The DNA is TGTGCCAGCAGCCTACCGGGACTAGCGGGGGGGCTGGAGACCCAGTACTTC.